Below, 28 T cell receptor beta chains from the same sample are listed, as sequenced in a study of metastatic and nonmetastatic thyroid tumors. TCRdb reanalyzed the PCR reads via MiXCR. The data contain roughly 10,000 clones, around 20% of them seen just once; the ten biggest clones take up about a sixth. Prior to thyroid surgery, none of the patients had received any treatment. Sequencing was carried out using adjacent normal tissue. These TCRs come from a female donor with papillary thyroid cancer or a benign thyroid nodule (not recorded which). Some clones in this sample may be carry-over from other donors' samples.

V is TRBV5-1 and J is TRBJ1-3; D is ambiguous. CDR3 size: 15 residues. CDR1 is SGHRS, CDR2 YFSETQ, per germline. Trimming took 4 bases from V and 6 from J, leaving 17 bases between them. CDR3 nucleotides: TGCGCCAGCAGCCCCGAGCAGTCCGAGGCAAACACCATATATTTT. This sequence encodes CASSPEQSEANTIYF. The whole variable domain, filled in from reference TRBV5-1 and TRBJ1-3, reads KAGVTQTPRYLIKTRGQQVTLSCSPISGHRSVSWYQQTPGQGLQFLFEYFSETQRNKGNFPGRFSGRQFSNSRSEMNVSTLELGDSALYLCASSPEQSEANTIYFGEGSWLTVV.

This clone was picked up one time. An end of the junction differs from the germline gene, which may be a read error. The chain is built from TRBV3-1 and TRBJ2-2, with D uncertain. The CDR3 covers 15 residues. Germline V lookup: CDR1 LGHDT, CDR2 YNNKEL (reference sequence). CDR3 protein: CARSQYGWRTGELFF. The CDR3 coding sequence is TGTGCCAGAAGCCAATATGGGTGGCGCACCGGGGAGCTGTTTTTT.

The rearrangement uses TRBV10-3 and TRBJ1-6, with D uncertain. The CDR3 consists of 14 residues. Germline V gene sequence: CDR1 ENHRY, CDR2 SYGVKD. With 4 bases removed from V and 9 bases from J, the gap between germline ends came to 13 bases. This chain's CDR3 is CAISALEGSSPLHF. Written as DNA, the CDR3 is TGTGCCATCAGTGCCCTGGAGGGATCTTCACCCCTCCACTTT.

As concerns this clone: An end of the junction differs from the germline gene, which may be a read error. The chain recombines TRBV20-1 with TRBJ2-3; D is unclear. The CDR3 sequence is 12 residues long. Per germline, CDR1 DFQATT and CDR2 SNEGSKA (reference sequence). CDR3 protein: CSATLSTDTQDF. The CDR3 nucleotides are TGCAGTGCTACTCTTAGCACAGATACGCAGGATTTT.

A word on this clone: Germline is not matched at one junction end, which may reflect a read error. The rearrangement joins TRBV6-2 or TRBV6-3 to TRBJ2-5; D might be TRBD2 (6 bases). Germline V gives CDR1 MNHEY, CDR2 SVGEGT. The CDR3 consists of 15 residues. The CDR3 bases are TGTGCCGGCAGTATACTGCCGGGACTGGAAGAGACCCAGTACTTC. It specifies CAGSILPGLEETQYF.

By share of the sample, this clone is medium-sized. The J gene is TRBJ2-1, the V gene TRBV20-1; D is perhaps TRBD2 (6 bases). The CDR3 sequence is 13 residues long. The ends were cut back, 3 bases at V and 7 bases at J, with 13 bases in the middle. Per germline, CDR1 DFQATT and CDR2 SNEGSKA (reference sequence). Here the CDR3 DNA reads TGCAGTGCTAGCGGGGAAGGGAGGAATGAGCAGTTCTTC. The encoded protein is CSASGEGRNEQFF.

This clone is medium-sized by share. The J gene is TRBJ2-7, the V gene TRBV20-1; D tentatively fits TRBD1 or TRBD2 (5 bases each). There are 12 residues in the CDR3. V dropped 6 bases and J dropped 5 bases, with 14 bases sitting between them. Germline values: CDR1 DFQATT, CDR2 SNEGSKA (reference sequence). The DNA for the CDR3 is TGCAGTGCGGGGACCCAGGCGGACGAGCAGTACTTC. This encodes CSAGTQADEQYF.

This chain joins TRBV3-1 and TRBJ1-2; tentatively, D is TRBD1 (6 bases). The germline CDR1 and CDR2 sequences are LGHDT and YNNKEL (reference sequence). The CDR3 totals 13 residues. V dropped 1 base and J dropped 8 bases, with 11 bases sitting between them. CDR3 DNA sequence: TGTGCCAGCAGCCAAGGGGGGGCCGGAGGCTACACCTTC. Its translation is CASSQGGAGGYTF. The variable domain in full, completed from reference TRBV3-1 and TRBJ1-2, reads DTAVSQTPKYLVTQMGNDKSIKCEQNLGHDTMYWYKQDSKKFLKIMFSYNNKELIINETVPNRFSPKSPDKAHLNLHINSLELGDSAVYFCASSQGGAGGYTFGSGTRLTVV.

By its share, this clone is medium-sized. V is TRBV27 and J is TRBJ2-3; 9 nucleotides agree with TRBD1. Unmatched junction bases numbered 9, after V lost 5 bases and J lost 3 bases. CDR3 size: 16 residues. Germline V gives CDR1 MNHEY, CDR2 SMNVEV (reference sequence). The CDR3 DNA reads TGTGCCAGCAGTAAATGGGGGACAGGGTCGACAGATACGCAGTATTTT. Its protein product is CASSKWGTGSTDTQYF.

This clone was recorded a few times. The rearrangement joins TRBV6-2 or TRBV6-3 to TRBJ2-3; 7 nucleotides match TRBD2. Germline loops: CDR1 MNHEY, CDR2 SVGEGT. The junction had 8 bases not matched to a gene; V was cut back by 6 bases and J by 11 bases. The length of the CDR3 is 12 residues. The CDR3 loop reads CASRDGGYEQYF. In nucleotides, the CDR3 is TGTGCCAGCAGGGACGGGGGGTACGAGCAGTATTTT.

By frequency in the sample, this clone is medium-sized. V is TRBV28 and J is TRBJ1-2; D remains unclear. This CDR3 is 13 amino acids long. The V end was cut by 3 bases, the J end by 4 bases, with 9 bases between. Germline CDR1 is MDHEN and CDR2 is SYDVKM. For the CDR3, the DNA is TGTGCCAGCAGTTTCACTCGGGCCTATGGCTACACCTTC. The encoded protein is CASSFTRAYGYTF.

This clone has only a few counts. The chain uses TRBV6-1 and TRBJ1-1; D unresolved. CDR3 length equals 11 residues. V lost 7 bases to trimming and J lost 6 bases, with 9 bases between them. CDR1 and CDR2 from the germline V gene are MNHNS and SASEGT. The CDR3 bases are TGTGCCAGCAACTACATGGCTGAAGCTTTCTTT. Its translation: CASNYMAEAFF.

This clone was picked up many times. CDR3: CSATPQGTGFLTQHF. Written as DNA, the CDR3 is TGCAGTGCTACCCCCCAGGGGACAGGATTTTTGACCCAGCATTTT. The rearrangement uses TRBV20-1 and TRBJ1-5; 8 bases align to TRBD1. This CDR3 is 15 amino acids long. The germline V gene encodes CDR1 DFQATT and CDR2 SNEGSKA (reference sequence). V lost 4 bases to trimming and J lost 11 bases; unmatched junction nucleotides: 16.

This clone is classed as medium-sized. This rearrangement joins TRBV12-3 or TRBV12-4 to TRBJ2-7; D is perhaps TRBD1 (5 bases). Trimming left V 2 bases short and J 6 bases short, with 14 bases between. This CDR3 is 14 amino acids long. The CDR3 bases are TGTGCCAGCAGTTTAACGCCCAAGGGGCTCGAGCAGTACTTC. Amino acid sequence: CASSLTPKGLEQYF.

The sample holds a few counts of this clone. This chain uses TRBV19 with TRBJ2-2, with D maybe TRBD1 (7 bases). Looked up from germline, CDR1 is LNHDA and CDR2 is SQIVND (reference sequence). V lost 6 bases and J lost 5, with 13 bases in between. CDR3 length: 14 amino acids. DNA for the CDR3: TGTGCCAGTAGAGAGACAGGGAGGACCGGGGAGCTGTTTTTT. Protein: CASRETGRTGELFF.

The sample holds many counts of this clone. The rearrangement joins TRBV5-1 to TRBJ2-7; possible D gene TRBD2, 6 bases. V shed 0 bases and J shed 1 base, with 8 bases lying between them. The CDR3 extends over 14 amino acids. Germline CDR1 is SGHRS and CDR2 is YFSETQ. The CDR3 DNA follows: TGCGCCAGCAGCTTGGGGGACTTTTCCTACGAGCAGTACTTC. Amino acids: CASSLGDFSYEQYF.

This clone appeared many times. The chain recombines TRBV7-2 with TRBJ2-5; D is unresolved. This CDR3 comprises 14 residues. V was shortened by 6 bases and J by 4 bases, with 15 bases between the two germline ends. Germline CDR1 and CDR2: SGHTA and FQGNSA. The CDR3: CASSFLGVRETQYF. CDR3 sequence (DNA): TGTGCCAGCAGTTTTTTGGGTGTACGAGAGACCCAGTACTTC.

This clone is judged medium-sized (0.01 to 0.1%). The sample contains more than one DNA sequence encoding this CDR3. Here the CDR3 DNA reads TGTGCCAGCAGTCTGGGGGGCTCCAATGAGCAGTTCTTC. This sequence encodes CASSLGGSNEQFF. The V gene is TRBV6-1, the J gene TRBJ2-1; perhaps D is TRBD1 or TRBD2 (6 bases each). CDR1 MNHNS and CDR2 SASEGT come from the germline V gene. The CDR3 has 13 residues. The V and J ends lost 5 bases and 6 bases respectively, with 11 bases between them.

Relative to its sample, this clone is medium-sized. The V and J genes are TRBV12-3 or TRBV12-4 and TRBJ1-5; 10 bases match TRBD1. This CDR3 contains 17 residues. V lost 7 bases and J lost 2; bases outside the gene matches: 11. Here the CDR3 DNA reads TGTGCCAGCACCTCGACAGGGGGCGGCGTAGGCAATCAGCCCCAGCATTTT. Its protein product is CASTSTGGGVGNQPQHF.

Comments on this clone: Here the CDR3 omits its conserved ending phenylalanine or tryptophan, so a read error is the likely source. The chain couples TRBV7-2 to TRBJ1-1, with 9 bases aligning to TRBD1. The J segment lost 5 bases and the V segment lost 5 bases, leaving 9 bases of the junction unmatched. CDR1 and CDR2 from the germline V gene are SGHTA and FQGNSA. This CDR3 has 15 amino acids. The CDR3 is CASSPGTGTMTEAFL. As DNA, the CDR3 is TGTGCCAGCAGCCCCGGGACAGGGACGATGACTGAAGCTTTCCTT.

This clone was recorded a few times. The chain recombines TRBV28 with TRBJ2-1; weak D call: TRBD2 (5 bases). Between the trimmed V and J ends, which lost 7 bases and 10 bases, there was a span of 17 bases. The CDR3 consists of 13 residues. Per germline, CDR1 MDHEN and CDR2 SYDVKM. The CDR3 sequence: CASTTHLREEQFF. In nucleotides, the CDR3 is TGTGCCAGCACTACCCACCTCCGGGAAGAGCAGTTCTTC.

V usage is TRBV7-2 and J usage is TRBJ2-7, with no clear D. The CDR3 extends over 13 amino acids. V lost 1 base to trimming and J lost 4 bases, with 8 bases between them. From germline, CDR1 is SGHTA and CDR2 FQGNSA. This CDR3 reads CASSLGLQYEQYF. The CDR3 DNA reads TGTGCCAGCAGCTTAGGGTTACAGTACGAGCAGTACTTC.

In its sample, this clone was seen a few times. The chain recombines TRBV6-1 with TRBJ1-3; 7 bases fit TRBD1. Germline loops: CDR1 MNHNS, CDR2 SASEGT. With V trimmed by 5 bases and J by 2 bases, 6 bases remained unmatched. This CDR3 region has 15 residues. The CDR3 DNA follows: TGTGCCAGCAGTCCCCAGGGGGTAACTGGAAACACCATATATTTT. Its translation: CASSPQGVTGNTIYF.

This clone was counted many times. V is TRBV5-1 and J is TRBJ2-3; D is undetermined. Germline values: CDR1 SGHRS, CDR2 YFSETQ. This CDR3 is built from 13 residues. V shed 0 bases and J shed 2 bases, with 4 bases lying between them. The CDR3 nucleotides are TGCGCCAGCAGCTTGGCAGACACAGATACGCAGTATTTT. Its protein product is CASSLADTDTQYF.

This clone was picked up one time. At one end the junction does not follow the germline gene, possibly because of a read error. This rearrangement joins TRBV20-1 to TRBJ1-1, with TRBD1 matching 9 bases. This CDR3 has 14 amino acids. In germline, CDR1 is DFQATT, CDR2 SNEGSKA (reference sequence). Here the CDR3 reads CSARTGGVVSDAFF. CDR3 DNA sequence: TGCAGTGCTAGAACAGGGGGCGTGGTCTCTGATGCTTTCTTT.

The V call is TRBV5-1, the J call TRBJ1-1; D ambiguous. The CDR3 runs to 13 residues. V lost 0 bases and J lost 8, with 11 bases in between. Germline V gene sequence: CDR1 SGHRS, CDR2 YFSETQ. The CDR3 sequence: CASSLGAGSEAFF. CDR3 bases: TGCGCCAGCAGCTTGGGGGCGGGGTCCGAAGCTTTCTTT.

This clone was detected a few times. One end of the junction is discordant with germline, which a read error may explain. The gene calls are TRBV6-1 and TRBJ2-7; weak D call: TRBD1 (5 bases). The CDR3 sequence is 15 residues long. CDR1 MNHNS and CDR2 SASEGT come from the germline V gene. In nucleotides, the CDR3 is TGTGCCAGCAGGGCTGGGGTACAGGTCTCCTACGAGCAGTGCTTC. The encoded protein is CASRAGVQVSYEQCF.

This clone is classed as medium-sized (0.01 to 0.1%). This sequence joins TRBV11-2 and TRBJ1-2; a weak D match, TRBD1 (6 bases). Germline CDR1 reads SGHAT; CDR2 reads FQNNGV. V was clipped by 0 bases and J by 2 bases, with 7 bases between them. This CDR3 is 14 amino acids long. Here the CDR3 reads CASSLEQGNYGYTF. The CDR3 nucleotides read TGTGCCAGCAGCTTAGAACAGGGCAACTATGGCTACACCTTC.